The 10 T cell receptor beta chains listed next were all sequenced from one sample in a study of shared clonotypes between healthy human individuals. Some clones are missing from TCRdb's copy, which holds only in-frame ones; the method was immunoSEQ multiplex PCR. The profile shows about 2.4 million clones, approximately 90% of them singletons. Sample: naive CD4+ T cells sorted from blood. Described subset: CD45RA+ positively selected. Receptors were obtained from a man between 18 and 29 years old in good health.

The chain carries TRBV4-3 and TRBJ2-7, with 10 positions matching TRBD1. The germline CDR1 and CDR2 sequences are LGHNA and YSLEER. After removal of 1 base from V and 3 bases from J, the junction contained 3 bases not matched to a gene. This CDR3 has 15 amino acids. Here the CDR3 reads CASSQARTGGYEQYF. As DNA, the CDR3 is TGCGCCAGCAGCCAAGCTCGGACAGGGGGCTACGAGCAGTACTTC.

Remarks on this clone: Its ends do not fully match the called genes, so a read error is possible. V gene TRBV5-1 combines with J gene TRBJ2-7; D call uncertain. Germline CDR1 SGHRS, CDR2 YFSETQ. The CDR3 has 18 amino acids. The CDR3 region is CASSLGPNERLTVYEQYF. CDR3 DNA: TGCGCCAGCAGTTTGGGCCCGAATGAGAGGCTCACGGTATACGAGCAGTACTTC.

The chain recombines TRBV6-5 with TRBJ2-1, with D hard to call. V was trimmed by 6 bases and J by 4 bases, leaving 10 bases between them. Germline assignment: CDR1 MNHEY and CDR2 SVGAGI. CDR3 length: 13 amino acids. The CDR3 loop is CASSSARYNEQFF. The CDR3 DNA follows: TGTGCCAGCAGCTCGGCTCGGTACAATGAGCAGTTCTTC.

The V gene is TRBV18, the J gene TRBJ2-7, with D possibly being TRBD2 (6 bases). Germline values: CDR1 KGHSH, CDR2 LQKENI. The V end was cut by 5 bases, the J end by 2 bases, with 19 bases between. The CDR3 covers 16 residues. The CDR3 DNA reads as TGTGCCAGCTCATCGGGACTTACCGGGCTCGCCTACGAGCAGTACTTC. It translates to CASSSGLTGLAYEQYF.

The rearrangement joins TRBV27 to TRBJ1-2, with 7 bases fitting TRBD1. CDR3 length: 15 residues. The V and J ends lost 5 bases and 1 base, in that order; junction bases with no gene match: 7. CDR1 and CDR2 (germline): MNHEY, SMNVEV (reference sequence). CDR3 in amino acids: CASSNPGQINYGYTF. The CDR3 DNA reads as TGTGCCAGCAGTAACCCGGGACAGATTAACTATGGCTACACCTTC.

Points on this clone: Other nucleotide sequences from this sample produce the same CDR3. The chain links TRBV5-1 to TRBJ2-5, with 9 bases that match TRBD2. V dropped 0 bases and J dropped 2; count of bases not matched to a gene: 5. Looked up from germline, CDR1 is SGHRS and CDR2 is YFSETQ. CDR3 size: 16 residues. The CDR3 reads CASSLGASGVQETQYF. Here the CDR3 DNA reads TGCGCCAGCAGCTTGGGGGCTAGCGGGGTTCAAGAGACCCAGTACTTC.

The V gene is TRBV7-9, the J gene TRBJ2-5; either TRBD1 or TRBD2 may supply D (5 bases each). CDR3 length: 16 residues. CDR1 and CDR2 from the germline V gene are SEHNR and FQNEAQ (reference sequence). V lost 4 bases and J lost 4, with 19 bases in between. CDR3 sequence (DNA): TGTGCCAGCAGCTCTCATCGGGATCCGAGGGGAGAGACCCAGTACTTC. Its protein is CASSSHRDPRGETQYF.

The chain uses TRBV18 and TRBJ2-3, with a tentative D call TRBD1 (6 bases). Germline CDR1 reads KGHSH; CDR2 reads LQKENI. The CDR3 totals 15 residues. V lost 4 bases to trimming and J lost 3 bases, with 14 bases between them. CDR3 sequence reads: CASSLQGGATDTQYF. In nucleotides, the CDR3 is TGTGCCAGCTCACTTCAAGGGGGAGCTACAGATACGCAGTATTTT.

The V gene is TRBV5-1, the J gene TRBJ2-3, with TRBD2 matching 11 bases. Germline V gene lookup returns CDR1 SGHRS and CDR2 YFSETQ. The CDR3 is 15 amino acids. After removal of 2 bases from V and 4 bases from J, the junction contained 3 bases not matched to a gene. The CDR3, as DNA: TGCGCCAGCAGCTTTAGCGGGGGGGCCCCAGATACGCAGTATTTT. It encodes CASSFSGGAPDTQYF.

The V call is TRBV2, the J call TRBJ2-5; the match to TRBD2 covers 10 bases. V shed 2 bases and J 4 bases; nucleotides not matched to a gene: 7. This CDR3 is built from 16 residues. Germline V gene lookup returns CDR1 SNHLY and CDR2 FYNNEI. CDR3 nucleotide sequence: TGTGCCAGCAGTGAATTAGCGGGGGGTCAGGGAGAGACCCAGTACTTC. Translating it yields CASSELAGGQGETQYF.